This TCR beta chain was captured by sequencing in a study of blood T cell repertoires in COVID-19. Overall study: Samples taken during acute and convalescent COVID-19 were collected in the United States, Italy and Spain. PBMCs, B-cell-depleted T cells, or T cells provided the cDNA or gDNA that made up the material.

Original analysis: Amplification of reference gene primers was used by the study to estimate nucleated cell counts. The table came from immunoSEQ multiplex PCR; TCRdb's copy has only in-frame clones and leaves some out. V, J and clone size are taken as reported in that table, and D and trimming were inferred from the DNA itself. The sample has 86,000 or so clones, approximately 82% seen once. The J segment lost 5 bases and the V segment lost 0 bases, leaving 10 bases of the junction unmatched. The CDR3 loop spans 17 amino acids. Germline CDR1 is LGHNA and CDR2 is YNFKEQ. The chain couples TRBV4-2 to TRBJ1-5, with 7 bases that match TRBD1. This receptor was taken from a woman older than 75 with acute or convalescent COVID-19. Sample: peripheral blood. CDR3 nucleotides: TGTGCCAGCAGCCAAGATCTTACTGGACAGGACTATCAGCCCCAGCATTTT. Protein sequence: CASSQDLTGQDYQPQHF.